This T cell receptor (beta chain) was profiled in a study of blood T cells in healthy people across ages. The second PCR ran about 6 to 12 cycles with a sample-barcoded 5' primer and J-beta primers. Every sample returned 3 million or more CDR3-containing paired-end reads. TCRdb re-called the 5' RACE reads through MiXCR, storing one row per CDR3 protein. The sample shows about 1.8 million distinct CDR3 sequences, 49% of them seen only once. Isolating PBMCs gave at least 6.5 million of these cells per sample. Sequenced input: blood. The source is a woman aged 40 to 49 in good health.

The DNA of the CDR3 is TGTGCCAGCAGCGTAGCTAGCGGGGGCCTTATGGAGACCCAGTACTTC. Amino acid sequence: CASSVASGGLMETQYF. V is TRBV9 and J is TRBJ2-5, with TRBD2 identical over 10 bases. Germline V gives CDR1 SGDLS, CDR2 YYNGEE. V shed 0 bases and J 5 bases; nucleotides not matched to a gene: 7. CDR3 length: 16 amino acids.